A selection of T cell receptor beta chains follows, all from one sample in a study of a mutant IDH1 vaccine in newly diagnosed glioma. These TCRs are of unknown antigen specificity. Clones were sequenced by immunoSEQ multiplex PCR, and TCRdb holds only the in-frame ones, with some missing. The profile shows 43,000 or so clones, roughly 80% of them singletons. Sequencing was performed on PBMCs, taken from a glioma patient whose treatment included an IDH1 peptide vaccine. These receptors all stem from a woman aged 18-30 years with glioma. Some clones in this sample may be carry-over from other donors' samples. Each CDR3 is given with its conserved first and last residue. The D gene is left open where the match is weak. Clone size is given for some rows only: seen once, a few or many times, or a class if the clone is expanded.

-	TRBV6-5	TRBJ1-4	few	TGTGCCAGCAGGCCCTGGCAGGGTCTTAATGAAAAACTGTTTTTT	CASRPWQGLNEKLFF
-	TRBV6-1	TRBJ2-7	-	TGTGCCGGCGTCCGTGGAAACGAGCAGTACTTC	CAGVRGNEQYF
-	TRBV10-3	TRBJ1-1	-	TGTGCCATCAGTGGCGAACAGGGATTACTGAACACTGAAGCTTTCTTT	CAISGEQGLLNTEAFF
TRBD1	TRBV27	TRBJ2-4	-	TGTGCCAGCAGTTATACAGGGGGCAGAGACATTCAGTACTTC	CASSYTGGRDIQYF
TRBD1	TRBV6-1	TRBJ1-4	few	TGTGCCAGCAGTGAAGGGACAGGCTATGAAAAACTGTTTTTT	CASSEGTGYEKLFF
-	TRBV4-1	TRBJ2-7	-	TGCGCCAGCAGCCAGGGCGGGACAGCCCTCCCGGGCGAGCAGTACTTC	CASSQGGTALPGEQYF
TRBD1	TRBV28	TRBJ1-2	few	TGTGCCATCCCGGACACAGGGGGAGAGGGCTACACCTTC	CAIPDTGGEGYTF
-	TRBV9	TRBJ2-2	-	TGTGCCAGCAGCGTCCGGGACGCAAACACCGGGGAGCTGTTTTTT	CASSVRDANTGELFF
-	TRBV2	TRBJ1-1	few	TGTGCCAGCATTGAAAGGGCACCGGGGCCCACTGAAGCTTTCTTT	CASIERAPGPTEAFF
TRBD2	TRBV9	TRBJ2-2	-	TGTGCCAGCAGCGTAGTGAGCGGGAGTAGTGCCGGGGAGCTGTTTTTT	CASSVVSGSSAGELFF
-	TRBV27	TRBJ2-7	-	TGTGCCAGCAGTCCTCCCGGGCCATCCACCGGCGAGCAGTACTTC	CASSPPGPSTGEQYF
TRBD2	TRBV6-1	TRBJ2-5	-	TGTGCCAGCAGCCCGGGGGGGAGGTGGATAGAGACCCAGTACTTC	CASSPGGRWIETQYF
TRBD1	TRBV23-1	TRBJ1-5	-	TGCGCCAGCAGTCCCCAGGGACAGGGCCACAATCAGCCCCAGCATTTT	CASSPQGQGHNQPQHF
-	TRBV7-9	TRBJ2-5	-	TGTGCCAGCAGTGAAGAGACCCAGTACTTC	CASSEETQYF
-	TRBV29-1	TRBJ1-1	-	TGCAGCGCTTTCTCAGGGGCCACTGAAGCTTTCTTT	CSAFSGATEAFF
-	TRBV7-8	TRBJ2-5	-	TGTGCCAGCGGACGAATCGCACAAGAGACCCAGTACTTC	CASGRIAQETQYF
-	TRBV6-4	TRBJ2-2	-	TGTGCCAGCAGTGACACACCCACCGGGGAGCTGTTTTTT	CASSDTPTGELFF
-	TRBV6-5	TRBJ1-5	-	TGTGCCAGCAGTCCCCTGGTAGGGTTACAGCCCCAGCATTTT	CASSPLVGLQPQHF
-	TRBV5-4	TRBJ2-1	once	TGTGCCAGCAGCGGTGACGGAGCGGTGAGCTCCTACAATGAGCAGTTCTTC	CASSGDGAVSSYNEQFF
TRBD1	TRBV6-1	TRBJ1-1	-	TGTGCCAGCAGAGTGGGACAGGTGAACACTGAAGCTTTCTTT	CASRVGQVNTEAFF
TRBD1	TRBV11-1	TRBJ1-1	-	TGTGCCAGCGAAAAACAGGGGGCGTACACTGAAGCTTTCTTT	CASEKQGAYTEAFF
-	TRBV11-2	TRBJ1-4	-	TGTGCCAGCAGCTTAGCAGGCGCAACTAATGAAAAACTGTTTTTT	CASSLAGATNEKLFF
-	TRBV6-5	TRBJ1-5	-	TGTGCCAGCAGTTCAGGGTGGGATCAGCCCCAGCATTTT	CASSSGWDQPQHF
-	TRBV5-1	TRBJ2-2	-	TGCGCCAGCAGCTTGTTGATGGGTATGGGGAACGCGAACACCGGGGAGCTGTTTTTT	CASSLLMGMGNANTGELFF
-	TRBV20-1	TRBJ1-4	-	TGCAGTGCTAGAGTTTGGGAAAAACTGTTTTTT	CSARVWEKLFF
TRBD1	TRBV18	TRBJ1-3	-	TGTGCCAGCCGAACAACGGACAGGGATCGTTCTGGAAACACCATATATTTT	CASRTTDRDRSGNTIYF
-	TRBV18	TRBJ2-2	-	TGTGCCAGCTCACCAGCGGGGGCCATCTACACCGGGGAGCTGTTTTTT	CASSPAGAIYTGELFF
-	TRBV6-5	TRBJ2-7	-	TGTGCCAGCGCCAACGGGGTCAACGAGCAGTACTTC	CASANGVNEQYF
-	TRBV6-5	TRBJ1-3	-	TGTGCCAGCAGGAAATGGGGTCACGGAGGAAACACCATATATTTT	CASRKWGHGGNTIYF
-	TRBV11-3	TRBJ1-5	-	TGTGCCAGCAGCCTCCCCCCCCAGCATTTT	CASSLPPQHF
-	TRBV5-1	TRBJ2-5	once	TGCGCCAGCAGCTTGGGGGACCAAGAGACCCAGTACTTC	CASSLGDQETQYF
-	TRBV6-4	TRBJ2-7	-	TGTGCCAGCAGTGAGGTCCTAAGCCCTCCCTACGAGCAGTACTTC	CASSEVLSPPYEQYF
TRBD2	TRBV27	TRBJ2-7	-	TGTGCCAGCTGGGGCGGTAGCGGGAGGGTCAGAGGGGAGCAGTACTTC	CASWGGSGRVRGEQYF
TRBD2	TRBV2	TRBJ2-1	-	TGTGCCAGCAGTAATGGCGGGGGATCCTACAATGAGCAGTTCTTC	CASSNGGGSYNEQFF
TRBD1	TRBV7-8	TRBJ2-7	-	TGTGCCAGCAGCTTAGATGTGACAGGGGGCGCCTACGAGCAGTACTTC	CASSLDVTGGAYEQYF
TRBD2	TRBV27	TRBJ2-5	-	TGTGCCAGCAGTTTAAGACGGACTAGCGGGAGAACGGAGACCCAGTACTTC	CASSLRRTSGRTETQYF
-	TRBV27	TRBJ1-1	-	TGTGCCAGCAGTTTACCTCCGGGGGCCCGTGGGACTGAAGCTTTCTTT	CASSLPPGARGTEAFF
TRBD2	TRBV7-6	TRBJ2-5	-	TGTGCCAGCAGCTTAGCGGGGGGACTAGCGGGGGGAGAGACCCAGTACTTC	CASSLAGGLAGGETQYF
-	TRBV4-3	TRBJ2-2	-	TGCGCCAGCAGCCAACGAGGATTGGACGGGGAGCTGTTTTTT	CASSQRGLDGELFF
-	TRBV5-4	TRBJ1-6	once	TGTGCCAGCAGCTTCGGACCGAGCTCCTATAATTCACCCCTCCACTTT	CASSFGPSSYNSPLHF
TRBD2	TRBV5-1	TRBJ2-7	few	TGCGCCAGCAGCCCGGAAGCGGGAGTGCGAAGCGAGCAGTACTTC	CASSPEAGVRSEQYF
-	TRBV14	TRBJ2-7	-	TGTGCCAGCGGCTTAGTACATGGCTACGAGCAGTACTTC	CASGLVHGYEQYF
-	TRBV5-6	TRBJ1-5	-	TGTGTCAGCAGAACGGACGGTACCAATCAGCCCCAGCATTTT	CVSRTDGTNQPQHF
-	TRBV29-1	TRBJ2-7	once	TGCAGCGTTGGGACAGCCCCCTACGAGCAGTACTTC	CSVGTAPYEQYF
-	TRBV7-7	TRBJ2-3	-	TGTGCCAGCAGCTTATCCCTCACAGATACGCAGTATTTT	CASSLSLTDTQYF
-	TRBV9	TRBJ1-2	-	TGTGCCAGCAGCGACCCGGGACTTAGCTATGGCTACACCTTC	CASSDPGLSYGYTF
-	TRBV21-1	TRBJ2-1	-	TGTGCCAGCAGCCCGAATAGCGGGGGCACCGACAATGAGCAGTTCTTC	CASSPNSGGTDNEQFF
-	TRBV19	TRBJ2-3	-	TGTGCCAGTAGTAGGAGGAGGCGGAGTGGGACAGATACGCAGTATTTT	CASSRRRRSGTDTQYF
TRBD1	TRBV12-5	TRBJ2-5	-	TGTGCTAGTGGTTTGGGACAGGGGGCCTTAGGAGAGACCCAGTACTTC	CASGLGQGALGETQYF